Listed below are T cell receptor beta chains from one sample, sequenced in a study of control samples from healthy donors and cancer patients. The data were produced by immunoSEQ multiplex PCR, yet TCRdb's version contains in-frame clones alone and is incomplete. The sample consists of about 59,000 clones, more than 85% of them appearing once. Specimen: PBMCs. These receptors were collected from a man aged 40-49 years with colorectal cancer. CDR3s leave out the opening cysteine and the closing phenylalanine or tryptophan.

v_call cdr3_aa
TRBV5-4 ASSLEVRGYNEQF
TRBV20-1 SARHGPEAF
TRBV18 ASSPGQGYNEQF
TRBV9 ASSDAGTGGLF
TRBV5-5 ASSLAASGGAGELF
TRBV7-2 ASSSQLPSPGANYGYT
TRBV5-1 ASSSSGARQETQY
TRBV7-2 ASSPYANTQY
TRBV2 ASGRGSQETQY
TRBV7-3 ASSLVSGANVLT
TRBV6-4 ASSDISGGTQY
TRBV2 ASRVGQGVSGNTIY
TRBV7-2 ASSLRGLGLY
TRBV3-1/TRBV3-2 ASSRTGEAEAF
TRBV10-3 AISERISTDTQY
TRBV19 ASSMVGGASEAF
TRBV7-3 ASSSTSVSNNEQF
TRBV21-1 ASDPATTSFHNEQF
TRBV5-4 ASSSGTAGGNTIY
TRBV6-2/TRBV6-3 ASSLDAGELF
TRBV18 ASSRQGGSNQPQH
TRBV12-3/TRBV12-4 AGRHRGSGELF
TRBV19 ASSIPWGRTEAF
TRBV7-3 ASSLGVGSYNEQF
TRBV4-2 ASSHFGGNEQF
TRBV12-3/TRBV12-4 ASTGEGPNEQF
TRBV24-1 ATSPTGNYGYT
TRBV18 ASSPTGGHFPSSYNSPLH
TRBV14 ASSQAVSLHGYT
TRBV27 ASSSRTGGFTEAF
TRBV19 ASSWEGNTEAF
TRBV6-5 ASSRDRGDYGYT
TRBV9 ASSVVSSYNSPLH
TRBV5-4 ASSLGGSNQPQH
TRBV7-2 ASSLAGFGETQY